The 23 T cell receptor beta chains reported below all come from one sample, sequenced in a study of blood T cells in healthy people across ages. Primers used in a second PCR of roughly 7 to 11 cycles were a sample-barcoded 5' primer and a J-beta primer mix. TCRdb redid the calling of the 5' RACE reads with MiXCR, one entry per CDR3 protein. The sample yields around 1,600,000 distinct CDR3 sequences, around 40% seen once. Input material: blood. These receptors were obtained from a woman younger than 30 in good health.

V is TRBV28 and J is TRBJ1-2; D not certain. The V gene's germline CDR1 is MDHEN and CDR2 SYDVKM. Deletions cut 6 bases from V and 7 bases from J, with 9 bases between. The CDR3 has 11 residues. CDR3 in amino acids: CASSNLRGYTF. CDR3 in DNA: TGTGCCAGCAGCAACCTTCGTGGCTACACCTTC.

A few counts support this clonotype. The chain links TRBV29-1 to TRBJ2-1; the match to TRBD2 covers 9 bases. V dropped 4 bases and J dropped 4; count of bases not matched to a gene: 5. CDR1 and CDR2 from the germline V gene are SQVTM and ANQGSEA. The CDR3 contains 14 residues. The CDR3 is CSVVASGTYNEQFF. CDR3 nucleotide sequence: TGCAGCGTTGTAGCTAGCGGGACATACAATGAGCAGTTCTTC.

This sequence joins TRBV30 and TRBJ2-3; the match to TRBD1 covers 7 bases. V shed 7 bases and J 2 bases; nucleotides not matched to a gene: 6. There are 13 residues in the CDR3. Germline V gives CDR1 GTSNPN, CDR2 SVGIG (reference sequence). In DNA, the CDR3 is TGTGCCTATGCGACAGGGTACACAGATACGCAGTATTTT. Translation: CAYATGYTDTQYF.

The gene calls are TRBV6-6 and TRBJ2-3; D perhaps matches TRBD1 (6 bases). Trimming took off 7 bases at V and 0 bases at J, with 14 bases between the two ends. Germline V gene sequence: CDR1 MNHNY, CDR2 SVGAGI (reference sequence). The CDR3 contains 15 residues. The CDR3 spells CASTQAGQSTDTQYF. The CDR3 coding sequence is TGTGCCAGCACCCAAGCTGGACAGAGCACAGATACGCAGTATTTT.

V usage is TRBV20-1 and J usage is TRBJ1-1; tentative D call: TRBD1 (5 bases). The CDR3 loop spans 17 amino acids. V was clipped by 2 bases and J by 0 bases, with 19 bases between them. The germline CDR1 and CDR2 sequences are DFQATT and SNEGSKA (reference sequence). The CDR3 sequence is CSARRGSRSQVNTEAFF. CDR3 nucleotides: TGCAGTGCTAGAAGGGGCAGTCGCTCTCAGGTGAACACTGAAGCTTTCTTT.

The gene calls are TRBV7-9 and TRBJ2-2; TRBD1 or TRBD2 may be the D gene (5 bases each). The CDR3 consists of 14 residues. Per the germline V gene, CDR1 is SEHNR and CDR2 is FQNEAQ (reference sequence). Trimming removed 5 bases from V and 6 bases from J, with 13 bases in between. The CDR3, as DNA: TGTGCCAGCAGCGGACTTAGAGGGGCCGGGGAGCTGTTTTTT. Translation: CASSGLRGAGELFF.

This chain joins TRBV7-9 and TRBJ2-3; D uncertain. There are 14 residues in the CDR3. V shed 8 bases and J shed 6 bases, with 18 bases lying between them. Germline CDR1 reads SEHNR; CDR2 reads FQNEAQ (reference sequence). The CDR3 reads CASGSGRPADTQYF. The DNA for the CDR3 is TGTGCCAGCGGCTCCGGGCGCCCGGCGGATACGCAGTATTTT.

This clonotype showed up just a few times. The rearrangement joins TRBV29-1 to TRBJ2-3; D gene ambiguous. Trimming stripped 7 bases from V and 5 bases from J, with 16 bases between. Germline assignment: CDR1 SQVTM and CDR2 ANQGSEA. The CDR3 has 13 amino acids. CDR3 sequence: CSGISAVGDTQYF. CDR3 sequence (DNA): TGCAGCGGTATCTCTGCAGTGGGAGATACGCAGTATTTT.

The J gene is TRBJ1-5, the V gene TRBV20-1; 9 positions match TRBD1. Trimming took 3 bases from V and 1 from J; bases not matched to a gene: 7. CDR3 length equals 16 residues. From germline, CDR1 is DFQATT and CDR2 SNEGSKA (reference sequence). The CDR3 loop reads CSARDRGILSNQPQHF. The CDR3 DNA is TGCAGTGCTAGGGACAGGGGAATTTTGAGCAATCAGCCCCAGCATTTT.

The table lists this clonotype with a few counts. The chain uses TRBV11-2 and TRBJ2-4; perhaps TRBD1 as D (5 bases). The J call is uncertain, as TRBJ2-5 better fits the DNA end. Per germline, CDR1 SGHAT and CDR2 FQNNGV. The CDR3 sequence is 15 residues long. The CDR3 coding sequence is TGTGCCAGCAGCTTCAGTAGACAGCCAGGAGAGACCCAGTACTTC. This codes for CASSFSRQPGETQYF.

The gene calls are TRBV20-1 and TRBJ2-5, with TRBD2 matching 8 bases. Gene TRBJ2-7 matches the end of the DNA better, so the J call may be wrong. The CDR3 spans 13 residues. Germline CDR1 DFQATT, CDR2 SNEGSKA (reference sequence). This CDR3 reads CSASGGAVGEQYF. In DNA, the CDR3 is TGCAGTGCTAGCGGGGGGGCAGTTGGCGAGCAGTACTTC.

The J gene is TRBJ1-1, the V gene TRBV29-1; TRBD1 aligns across 10 bases. The CDR3 spans 13 residues. CDR1 is SQVTM, CDR2 ANQGSEA, per germline. The junction had 8 bases not matched to a gene; V was cut back by 8 bases and J by 5 bases. The CDR3 region has the DNA TGCAGCACACGACAGGGGGCTGGGACTGAAGCTTTCTTT. It codes for CSTRQGAGTEAFF.

This clonotype was recorded at least ten times. The V and J genes are TRBV6-5 and TRBJ1-1; the D is unclear. The CDR3 is made up of 11 amino acids. The germline V gene encodes CDR1 MNHEY and CDR2 SVGAGI. V dropped 6 bases and J dropped 3 bases, with 5 bases sitting between them. CDR3 in amino acids: CASSSYTEAFF. The CDR3 bases are TGTGCCAGCAGCTCGTACACTGAAGCTTTCTTT.

The table lists this clonotype with a few counts. This chain uses TRBV7-9 with TRBJ2-7; TRBD1 matches 9 bases. Germline CDR1 and CDR2: SEHNR and FQNEAQ (reference sequence). The CDR3 runs to 14 residues. The trim removed 5 bases at V and 6 bases at J, leaving 8 bases unmatched. The CDR3 DNA reads TGTGCCAGCAGCACACGGGACAGGGTTTCCGAGCAGTACTTC. Translating it yields CASSTRDRVSEQYF.

This clonotype appeared many times. The rearrangement links TRBV7-9 to TRBJ2-1; D is unresolved. There are 15 residues in the CDR3. Germline V gene lookup returns CDR1 SEHNR and CDR2 FQNEAQ (reference sequence). The V gene lost 2 bases and the J gene lost 4 bases, with 12 bases spanning the gap. CDR3 loop: CASSLMAQTYNEQFF. The CDR3 DNA reads TGTGCCAGCAGCTTAATGGCACAAACTTACAATGAGCAGTTCTTC. The full variable domain, with the rest looked up from reference TRBV7-9 and TRBJ2-1, is DTGVSQNPRHKITKRGQNVTFRCDPISEHNRLYWYRQTLGQGPEFLTYFQNEAQLEKSRLLSDRFSAERPKGSFSTLEIQRTEQGDSAMYLCASSLMAQTYNEQFFGPGTRLTVL.

With respect to this clonotype: A single base separates this from a much larger clone, so it may be a read error. The rearrangement joins TRBV4-3 to TRBJ2-4, with D perhaps given as TRBD1 or TRBD2 (5 bases each). The CDR3 spans 16 residues. Germline CDR1 and CDR2: LGHNA and YSLEER. The V gene lost 0 bases and the J gene lost 2 bases, with 11 bases spanning the gap. CDR3 sequence reads: CASSQDQGPTKNIQYF. The CDR3 DNA reads TGCGCCAGCAGCCAAGATCAGGGACCGACCAAAAACATTCAGTACTTC.

This clonotype was observed a handful of times. The V gene is TRBV7-3, the J gene TRBJ2-5; 7 bases fit TRBD2. The trim removed 2 bases at V and 2 bases at J, leaving 2 bases unmatched. Germline V gives CDR1 SGHTA, CDR2 FQGTGA. The length of the CDR3 is 14 residues. The CDR3 loop reads CASSLWGGQETQYF. The CDR3 bases are TGTGCCAGCAGCTTATGGGGGGGACAAGAGACCCAGTACTTC. The full variable domain, completed using reference TRBV7-3 and TRBJ2-5, is GAGVSQTPSNKVTEKGKYVELRCDPISGHTALYWYRQSLGQGPEFLIYFQGTGAADDSGLPNDRFFAVRPEGSVSTLKIQRTERGDSAVYLCASSLWGGQETQYFGPGTRLLVL.

The gene calls are TRBV21-1 and TRBJ2-7. TRBV21-1 is listed as a pseudogene. This CDR3 is 16 amino acids long. CDR3 amino acids: CASSTTDGQDSYEQYF. The CDR3 region has the DNA TGTGCCAGCAGCACAACTGACGGACAGGACTCCTACGAGCAGTACTTC.

This clonotype occurred a few times. The chain couples TRBV2 to TRBJ2-6; D is unresolved. The CDR3 totals 16 residues. The germline V and J ends were trimmed by 3 bases and 4 bases, with 13 bases remaining between them. Per the germline V gene, CDR1 is SNHLY and CDR2 is FYNNEI. In DNA form, the CDR3 reads TGTGCCAGCAGTGACCGCAGGTCTCTGGGGGCCAACGTCCTGACTTTC. It encodes CASSDRRSLGANVLTF. Variable domain in full (rest from reference TRBV2 and TRBJ2-6): EPEVTQTPSHQVTQMGQEVILRCVPISNHLYFYWYRQILGQKVEFLVSFYNNEISEKSEIFDDQFSVERPDGSNFTLKIRSTKLEDSAMYFCASSDRRSLGANVLTFGAGSRLTVL.

This clonotype showed up just a few times. This sequence joins TRBV29-1 and TRBJ2-5, with 13 bases fitting TRBD2. The J call may not be correct, given that the DNA end is closer to TRBJ2-7. The CDR3 spans 13 residues. In germline, CDR1 is SQVTM, CDR2 ANQGSEA. For the CDR3, the DNA is TGCAGCGTTGGGGGACTAGCGGGGAACGAGCAGTACTTC. This sequence encodes CSVGGLAGNEQYF.

This clonotype was detected a few times. This chain connects TRBV12-3 or TRBV12-4 to TRBJ1-2; TRBD1 matches 8 bases. V lost 6 bases, J lost 4 bases, and 7 bases stayed unmatched. CDR3 length equals 14 residues. The chain's CDR3 is CASRRGQAGYGYTF. For the CDR3, the DNA is TGTGCCAGCAGAAGGGGACAGGCGGGCTATGGCTACACCTTC.

There are a few counts of this clonotype. For the CDR3, the DNA is TGTGCCAGCAGTTTAATGAGCGGACTTTTGGGCGAGCAGTACTTC. Amino acids: CASSLMSGLLGEQYF. The chain carries TRBV27 and TRBJ2-7; TRBD2 might be the D (5 bases). The CDR3 consists of 15 residues. The ends were cut back, 2 bases at V and 6 bases at J, with 17 bases in the middle. Per germline, CDR1 MNHEY and CDR2 SMNVEV (reference sequence).

This clonotype was observed a handful of times. This rearrangement joins TRBV6-1 to TRBJ2-1, with D perhaps TRBD1 or TRBD2 (5 bases each). Trimming shortened V by 2 bases and J by 5 bases, and 13 bases separated the two germline ends. The CDR3 contains 15 residues. Per the germline V gene, CDR1 is MNHNS and CDR2 is SASEGT. The CDR3 DNA follows: TGTGCCAGCAGTGAACCCACTTGGGGGAACAATGAGCAGTTCTTC. Amino acid sequence: CASSEPTWGNNEQFF.